A single sample is the source of the 20 T cell receptor beta chains below, sequenced in a study of blood T cell repertoires in COVID-19. Only in-frame clones appear in the TCRdb table, and some are missing; sequencing was by immunoSEQ multiplex PCR. The sample consists of 150,000 to 200,000 clones, approximately 90% of them appearing once. Material: peripheral blood. The receptors here all came from a woman aged 18 to 35 who had recovered from COVID-19.

The genes are TRBV5-6 and TRBJ2-7; 9 bases align to TRBD1. The CDR3 is 16 amino acids. V trimming: 0 bases; J trimming: 1 base; junction bases outside the gene matches: 5. CDR1 is SGHDT, CDR2 YYEEEE, per germline. The CDR3 DNA follows: TGTGCCAGCAGCTTGGTCGGGACAGGGATATCCTACGAGCAGTACGTC. Translating gives CASSLVGTGISYEQYV.

CDR3 sequence reads: CASSQEFGNTGELFF. The CDR3 bases are TGCGCCAGCAGCCAAGAGTTCGGGAACACCGGGGAGCTGTTTTTT. The V gene is TRBV4-3, the J gene TRBJ2-2; D gene ambiguous. V was clipped by 0 bases and J by 1 base, with 6 bases between them. Germline-derived CDR1 and CDR2 are LGHNA and YSLEER. The length of the CDR3 is 15 residues.

V is TRBV5-1 and J is TRBJ1-1, with D hard to call. Deletions cut 0 bases from V and 1 base from J, with 13 bases between. CDR1 is SGHRS and CDR2 is YFSETQ in the germline V gene. The CDR3 is 16 residues long. The CDR3 protein is CASSLAPREQNTEAFF. For the CDR3, the DNA is TGCGCCAGCAGCTTGGCCCCCCGGGAACAGAACACTGAAGCTTTCTTT.

The rearrangement links TRBV6-2 or TRBV6-3 to TRBJ1-1; possibly TRBD1 for D (5 bases). CDR3 length equals 14 residues. Trimming cost V 2 bases and J 4 bases, with 11 bases left between them. The germline gives CDR1 MNHEY, CDR2 SVGEGT. Here the CDR3 reads CASSYVRGSTEAFF. Here the CDR3 DNA reads TGTGCCAGCAGTTACGTTCGGGGGAGCACTGAAGCTTTCTTT.

The rearrangement links TRBV4-3 to TRBJ1-1; D is perhaps TRBD1 (6 bases). Trimming shortened V by 0 bases and J by 2 bases, and 10 bases separated the two germline ends. The germline CDR1 and CDR2 sequences are LGHNA and YSLEER. The CDR3 covers 15 residues. This CDR3 is CASSQDRGKNTEAFF. The CDR3, as DNA: TGCGCCAGCAGCCAAGATAGGGGGAAAAACACTGAAGCTTTCTTT.

This chain uses TRBV11-2 with TRBJ1-6; a weak D match, TRBD1 (6 bases). Trimming took 8 bases from V and 2 from J, leaving 13 bases between them. The length of the CDR3 is 15 residues. CDR1 and CDR2 (germline): SGHAT, FQNNGV. The CDR3: CASFGGGPYNSPLHF. DNA for the CDR3: TGTGCCAGCTTCGGCGGGGGCCCCTATAATTCACCCCTCCACTTT.

The chain carries TRBV5-1 and TRBJ2-1; 9 positions match TRBD2. CDR1 and CDR2 (germline): SGHRS, YFSETQ. The trim removed 4 bases at V and 9 bases at J, leaving 11 bases unmatched. This CDR3 spans 15 amino acids. The CDR3 region is CASSPLSGSSGEQFF. The CDR3 nucleotides read TGCGCCAGCAGCCCCCTTAGCGGGAGCTCTGGTGAGCAGTTCTTC.

The table lists this clone with a few counts. V and J are TRBV29-1 and TRBJ2-2; TRBD1 might be the D (6 bases). This CDR3 has 15 residues. The V gene's germline CDR1 is SQVTM and CDR2 ANQGSEA. Trimming removed 3 bases from V and 6 bases from J, with 17 bases in between. CDR3 loop: CSVEQGRGNAGELFF. DNA of the CDR3: TGCAGCGTTGAGCAGGGCAGGGGAAATGCCGGGGAGCTGTTTTTT.

The V gene is TRBV5-8, the J gene TRBJ1-6; D gene unclear. The V end lost 4 bases, the J end lost 2 bases, and 10 bases lay between the germline ends. The CDR3 has 15 residues. The germline V gene encodes CDR1 SGHTS and CDR2 YDEGEE. The DNA for the CDR3 is TGTGCCAGCAGCGTAACGCCTACCTATAATTCACCCCTCCACTTT. Translation: CASSVTPTYNSPLHF. Drawing the rest from reference TRBV5-8 and TRBJ1-6, the complete variable domain is EAGVTQSPTHLIKTRGQQATLRCSPISGHTSVYWYQQALGLGLQFLLWYDEGEERNRGNFPPRFSGRQFPNYSSELNVNALELEDSALYLCASSVTPTYNSPLHFGNGTRLTVT.

The CDR3 is CASSHPFNLRRTEAFF. DNA for the CDR3: TGCGCCAGCAGCCATCCATTTAACCTGAGGAGGACTGAAGCTTTCTTT. The chain uses TRBV4-1 and TRBJ1-1; D unresolved. Between the trimmed V and J ends, which lost 3 bases and 5 bases, there was a span of 19 bases. The CDR3 has 16 residues. CDR1 is MGHRA, CDR2 YSYEKL, per germline.

The chain carries TRBV20-1 and TRBJ1-1, with 7 bases matching TRBD1. This CDR3 is 11 amino acids long. The V segment lost 5 bases and the J segment 7 bases; nucleotides outside the gene matches: 4. Germline CDR1 is DFQATT and CDR2 is SNEGSKA (reference sequence). The CDR3 nucleotides are TGCAGTGCTGGGACAGAGAATGAAGCTTTCTTT. Its translation is CSAGTENEAFF.

This clone was observed once. This rearrangement joins TRBV14 to TRBJ2-2, with 11 bases that match TRBD2. V was clipped by 3 bases and J by 6 bases; unmatched bases: 9. The CDR3 sequence is 17 residues long. Germline V lookup: CDR1 SGHDN, CDR2 FVKESK. The CDR3 DNA reads TGTGCCAGCAGCCATGGAACTAGCGGGAGAGTTTCCGGGGAGCTGTTTTTT. It specifies CASSHGTSGRVSGELFF.

This clone was counted once. V usage is TRBV12-5 and J usage is TRBJ2-5; no firm D call. The germline V and J ends were trimmed by 2 bases and 5 bases, with 6 bases remaining between them. Germline CDR1 is LGHNT and CDR2 is FRNRAP. The CDR3 consists of 12 residues. This CDR3 is CASGLSQETQYF. The CDR3 DNA follows: TGTGCTAGTGGTTTGTCACAGGAGACCCAGTACTTC. Combining the CDR3 with reference TRBV12-5 and TRBJ2-5 gives the whole variable domain DARVTQTPRHKVTEMGQEVTMRCQPILGHNTVFWYRQTMMQGLELLAYFRNRAPLDDSGMPKDRFSAEMPDATLATLKIQPSEPRDSAVYFCASGLSQETQYFGPGTRLLVL.

V and J are TRBV9 and TRBJ1-1; 8 bases map to TRBD1. J lost 4 bases, V lost 3 bases, and 11 bases had no gene match. Germline loops: CDR1 SGDLS, CDR2 YYNGEE. CDR3 size: 16 residues. The chain's CDR3 is CASSARPRQGTTEAFF. CDR3 in DNA: TGTGCCAGCAGCGCCCGGCCAAGACAGGGGACCACTGAAGCTTTCTTT.

The chain couples TRBV13 to TRBJ2-1; 7 nucleotides match TRBD2. In germline, CDR1 is PRHDT, CDR2 FYEKMQ (reference sequence). This CDR3 spans 17 amino acids. V was pared by 4 bases and J by 8 bases, with 17 bases of the junction left unmatched. The CDR3 region is CASSSLPGSSGVYEQFF. The CDR3 region has the DNA TGTGCCAGCAGCTCCCTCCCCGGCTCTAGCGGTGTATATGAGCAGTTCTTC.

The chain has TRBV7-2 and TRBJ2-3; 8 nucleotides agree with TRBD2. J gave up 4 bases and V 1 base, and 7 bases lay outside the gene matches. The CDR3 is 16 amino acids. In germline, CDR1 is SGHTA, CDR2 FQGNSA. CDR3 in amino acids: CASSLGLAGIADTQYF. CDR3 nucleotides: TGTGCCAGCAGCTTAGGGTTAGCGGGAATCGCAGATACGCAGTATTTT.

The chain carries TRBV7-2 and TRBJ2-7; 8 nucleotides line up with TRBD2. The CDR3 length is 16 residues. With 5 bases clipped from V and 4 bases from J, the junction kept 13 bases outside the gene matches. Germline assignment: CDR1 SGHTA and CDR2 FQGNSA. For the CDR3, the DNA is TGTGCCAGCAGCCTGGCGCCGCGGGGGGCCCCTTACGAGCAGTACTTC. As protein: CASSLAPRGAPYEQYF. The full variable domain, completed using reference TRBV7-2 and TRBJ2-7, is GAGVSQSPSNKVTEKGKDVELRCDPISGHTALYWYRQSLGQGLEFLIYFQGNSAPDKSGLPSDRFSAERTGGSVSTLTIQRTQQEDSAVYLCASSLAPRGAPYEQYFGPGTRLTVT.

CDR3 loop: CASSLTGHEQYF. Here the CDR3 DNA reads TGTGCCAGCAGCCTAACAGGGCACGAGCAGTACTTC. The chain has TRBV7-9 and TRBJ2-7, with D possibly matching TRBD1 (6 bases). Per the germline V gene, CDR1 is SEHNR and CDR2 is FQNEAQ (reference sequence). CDR3 length: 12 residues. V was pared by 5 bases and J by 5 bases, with 10 bases between.

This chain joins TRBV6-4 and TRBJ2-1, with 7 bases identical to TRBD2. The germline V gene encodes CDR1 MRHNA and CDR2 SNTAGT. Losses at the gene ends were 6 bases for V and 6 bases for J; bases not matched to a gene: 8. This CDR3 is built from 14 residues. CDR3 nucleotide sequence: TGTGCCAGCAGGAGTTTAGGGGAGGGCAATGAGCAGTTCTTC. Translation gives CASRSLGEGNEQFF.

This chain links TRBV4-3 with TRBJ2-1; 8 bases line up with TRBD2. The V gene end was trimmed by 3 bases and the J gene end by 2 bases; junction bases not matched to a gene: 3. Germline V gene data show CDR1 as LGHNA and CDR2 as YSLEER. The CDR3 is 15 amino acids. CDR3 DNA: TGCGCCAGCAGCCAGAAAGCGGGAGCCTACAATGAGCAGTTCTTC. This codes for CASSQKAGAYNEQFF.